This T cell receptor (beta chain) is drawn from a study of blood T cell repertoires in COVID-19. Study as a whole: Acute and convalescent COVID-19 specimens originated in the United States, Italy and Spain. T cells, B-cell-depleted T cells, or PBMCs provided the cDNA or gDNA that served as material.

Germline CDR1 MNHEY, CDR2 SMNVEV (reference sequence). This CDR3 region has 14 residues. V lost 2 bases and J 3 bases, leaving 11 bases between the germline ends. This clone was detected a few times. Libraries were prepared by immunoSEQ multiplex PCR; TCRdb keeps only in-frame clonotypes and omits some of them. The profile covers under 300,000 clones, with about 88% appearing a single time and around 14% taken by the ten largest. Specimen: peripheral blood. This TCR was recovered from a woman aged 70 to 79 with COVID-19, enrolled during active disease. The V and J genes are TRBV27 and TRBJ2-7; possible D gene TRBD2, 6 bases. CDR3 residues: CASSLGGRGYEQYF. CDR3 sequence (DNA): TGTGCCAGCAGTTTAGGAGGGCGAGGCTACGAGCAGTACTTC.